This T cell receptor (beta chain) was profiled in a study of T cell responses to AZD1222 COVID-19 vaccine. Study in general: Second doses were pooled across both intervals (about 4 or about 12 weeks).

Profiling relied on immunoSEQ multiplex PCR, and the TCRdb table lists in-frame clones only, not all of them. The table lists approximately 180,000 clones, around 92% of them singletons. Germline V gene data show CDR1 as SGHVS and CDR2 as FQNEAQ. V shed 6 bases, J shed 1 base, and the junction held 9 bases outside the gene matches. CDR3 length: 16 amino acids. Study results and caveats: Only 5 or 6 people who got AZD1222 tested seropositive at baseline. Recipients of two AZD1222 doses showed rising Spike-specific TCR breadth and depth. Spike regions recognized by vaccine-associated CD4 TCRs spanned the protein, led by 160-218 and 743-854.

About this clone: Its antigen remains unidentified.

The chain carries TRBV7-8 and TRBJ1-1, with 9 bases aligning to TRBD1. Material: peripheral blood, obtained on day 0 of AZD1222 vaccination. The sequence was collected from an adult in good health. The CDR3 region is CASSSRTGAENTEAFF. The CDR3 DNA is TGTGCCAGCAGTTCGAGGACAGGGGCGGAGAACACTGAAGCTTTCTTT.